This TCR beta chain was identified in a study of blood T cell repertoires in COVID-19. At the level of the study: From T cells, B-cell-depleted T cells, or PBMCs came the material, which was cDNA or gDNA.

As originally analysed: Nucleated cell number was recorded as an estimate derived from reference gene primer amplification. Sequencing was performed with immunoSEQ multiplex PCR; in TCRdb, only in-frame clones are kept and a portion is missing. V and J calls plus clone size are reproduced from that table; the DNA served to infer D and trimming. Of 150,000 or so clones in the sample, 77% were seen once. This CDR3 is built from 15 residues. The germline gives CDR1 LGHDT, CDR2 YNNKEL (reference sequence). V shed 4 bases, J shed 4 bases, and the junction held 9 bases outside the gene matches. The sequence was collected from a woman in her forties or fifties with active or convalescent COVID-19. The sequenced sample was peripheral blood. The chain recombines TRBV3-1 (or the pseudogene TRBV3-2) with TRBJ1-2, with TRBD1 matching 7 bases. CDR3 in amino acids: CASSLSAGGIYGYTF. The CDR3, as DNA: TGTGCCAGCAGCCTCTCCGCAGGGGGTATCTATGGCTACACCTTC.